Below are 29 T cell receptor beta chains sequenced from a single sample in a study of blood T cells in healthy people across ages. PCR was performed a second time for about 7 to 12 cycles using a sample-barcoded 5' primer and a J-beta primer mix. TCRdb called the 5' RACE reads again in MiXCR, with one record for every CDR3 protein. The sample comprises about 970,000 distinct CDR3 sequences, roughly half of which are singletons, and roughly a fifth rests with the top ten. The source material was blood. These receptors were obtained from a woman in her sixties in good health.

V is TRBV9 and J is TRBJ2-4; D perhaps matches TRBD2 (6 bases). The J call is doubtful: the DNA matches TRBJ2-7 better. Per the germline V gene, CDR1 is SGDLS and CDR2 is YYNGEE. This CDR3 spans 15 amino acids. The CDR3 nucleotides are TGTGCCAGCAGCGCAGAACGAGCGGGTACCTACGAGCAGTACTTC. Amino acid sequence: CASSAERAGTYEQYF.

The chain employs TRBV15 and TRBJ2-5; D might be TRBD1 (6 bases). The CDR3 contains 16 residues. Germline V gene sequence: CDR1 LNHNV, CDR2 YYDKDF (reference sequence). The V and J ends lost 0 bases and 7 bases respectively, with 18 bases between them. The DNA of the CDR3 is TGTGCCACCAGCAGAGATCAGGGGACCGTTTTCGGGACCCAGTACTTC. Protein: CATSRDQGTVFGTQYF.

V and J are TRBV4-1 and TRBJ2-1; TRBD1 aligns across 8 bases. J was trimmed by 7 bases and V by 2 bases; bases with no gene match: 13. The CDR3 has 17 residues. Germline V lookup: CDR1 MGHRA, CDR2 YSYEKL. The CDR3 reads CASSQSPGQGGGNEQFF. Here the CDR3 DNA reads TGCGCCAGCAGCCAATCCCCCGGACAGGGAGGTGGGAATGAGCAGTTCTTC.

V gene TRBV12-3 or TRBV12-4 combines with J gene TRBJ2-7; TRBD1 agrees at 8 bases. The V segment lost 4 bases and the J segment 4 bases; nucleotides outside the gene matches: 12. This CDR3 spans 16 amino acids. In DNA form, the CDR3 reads TGTGCCAGCAGTTCTACGTTGGGACAGGAGAGGTACGAGCAGTACTTC. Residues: CASSSTLGQERYEQYF.

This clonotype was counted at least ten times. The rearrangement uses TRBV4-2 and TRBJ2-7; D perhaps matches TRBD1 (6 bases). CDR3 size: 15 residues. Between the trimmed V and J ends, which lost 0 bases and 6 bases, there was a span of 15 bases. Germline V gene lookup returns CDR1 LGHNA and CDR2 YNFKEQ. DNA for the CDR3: TGTGCCAGCAGCCAAGAAGCAGGGGTAGTCCTCGAGCAGTACTTC. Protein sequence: CASSQEAGVVLEQYF.

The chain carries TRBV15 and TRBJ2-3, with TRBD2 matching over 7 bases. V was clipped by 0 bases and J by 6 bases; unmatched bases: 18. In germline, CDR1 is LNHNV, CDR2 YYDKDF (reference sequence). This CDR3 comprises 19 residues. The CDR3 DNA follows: TGTGCCACCAGCAGAGAGCTCCCCTCTTCCGGGGAGGGCGCGGATACGCAGTATTTT. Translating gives CATSRELPSSGEGADTQYF.

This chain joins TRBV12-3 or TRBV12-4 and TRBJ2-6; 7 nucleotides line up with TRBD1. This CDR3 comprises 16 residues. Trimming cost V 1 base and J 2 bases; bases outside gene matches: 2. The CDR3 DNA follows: TGTGCCAGCAGTTTAGAGGGGGCGGCTGGGGCCAACGTCCTGACTTTC. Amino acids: CASSLEGAAGANVLTF.

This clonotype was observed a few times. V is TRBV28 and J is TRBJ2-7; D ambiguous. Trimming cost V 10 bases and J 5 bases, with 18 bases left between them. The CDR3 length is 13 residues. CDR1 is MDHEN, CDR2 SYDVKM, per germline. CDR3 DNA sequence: TGTGCCACCCAGCGTGTGGGGATCAACGAGCAGTACTTC. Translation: CATQRVGINEQYF.

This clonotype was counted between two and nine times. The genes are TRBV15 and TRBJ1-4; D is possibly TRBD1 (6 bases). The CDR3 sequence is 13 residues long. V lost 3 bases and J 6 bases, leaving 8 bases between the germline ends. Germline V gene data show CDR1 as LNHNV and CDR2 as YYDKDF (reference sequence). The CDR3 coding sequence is TGTGCCACCAGCAGGGGGGCGGATGAAAAACTGTTTTTT. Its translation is CATSRGADEKLFF. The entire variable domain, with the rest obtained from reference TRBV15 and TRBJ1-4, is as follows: DAMVIQNPRYQVTQFGKPVTLSCSQTLNHNVMYWYQQKSSQAPKLLFHYYDKDFNNEADTPDNFQSRRPNTSFCFLDIRSPGLGDTAMYLCATSRGADEKLFFGSGTQLSVL.

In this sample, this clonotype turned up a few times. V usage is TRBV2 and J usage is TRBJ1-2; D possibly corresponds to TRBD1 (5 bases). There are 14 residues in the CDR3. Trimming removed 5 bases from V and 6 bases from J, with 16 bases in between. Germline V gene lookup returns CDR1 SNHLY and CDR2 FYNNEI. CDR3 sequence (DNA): TGTGCCAGCAGTCTAAGGCCGGGCAGGGATGGCTACACCTTC. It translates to CASSLRPGRDGYTF.

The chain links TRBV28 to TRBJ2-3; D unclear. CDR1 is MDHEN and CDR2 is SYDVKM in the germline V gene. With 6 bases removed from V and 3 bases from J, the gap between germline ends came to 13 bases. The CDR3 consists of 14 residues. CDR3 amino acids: CASSPARETDTQYF. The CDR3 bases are TGTGCCAGCAGCCCTGCCCGAGAGACAGATACGCAGTATTTT.

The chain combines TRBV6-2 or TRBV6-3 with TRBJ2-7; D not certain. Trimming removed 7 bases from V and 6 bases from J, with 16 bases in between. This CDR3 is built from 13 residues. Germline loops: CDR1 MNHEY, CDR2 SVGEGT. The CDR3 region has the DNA TGTGCCAGCATCCCGACGGAGCAAGGCGAGCAGTACTTC. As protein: CASIPTEQGEQYF.

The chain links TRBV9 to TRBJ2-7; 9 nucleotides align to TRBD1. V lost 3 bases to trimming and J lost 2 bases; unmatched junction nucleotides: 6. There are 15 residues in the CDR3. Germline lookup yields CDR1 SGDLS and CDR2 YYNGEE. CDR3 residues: CASSEGTGPAYEQYF. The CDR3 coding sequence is TGTGCCAGCAGCGAGGGGACAGGGCCCGCCTACGAGCAGTACTTC. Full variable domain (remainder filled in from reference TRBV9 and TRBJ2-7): DSGVTQTPKHLITATGQRVTLRCSPRSGDLSVYWYQQSLDQGLQFLIQYYNGEERAKGNILERFSAQQFPDLHSELNLSSLELGDSALYFCASSEGTGPAYEQYFGPGTRLTVT.

As DNA, the CDR3 is TGTGCCAGCAGCACTACTAGCGGGAAGTCCGACGAGCAGTACTTC. This codes for CASSTTSGKSDEQYF. V gene TRBV3-1 combines with J gene TRBJ2-7, with TRBD2 matching 10 bases. With 5 bases clipped from V and 5 bases from J, the junction kept 9 bases outside the gene matches. Germline V CDR1 and CDR2: LGHDT, YNNKEL (reference sequence). The CDR3 spans 15 residues.

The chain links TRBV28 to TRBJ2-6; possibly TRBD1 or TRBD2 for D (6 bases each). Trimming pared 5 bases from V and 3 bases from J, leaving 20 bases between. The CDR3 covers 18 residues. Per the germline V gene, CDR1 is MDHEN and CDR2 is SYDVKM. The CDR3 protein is CASSPARGRGVGANVLTF. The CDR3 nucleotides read TGTGCCAGCAGTCCAGCTCGGGGGCGAGGAGTTGGGGCCAACGTCCTGACTTTC. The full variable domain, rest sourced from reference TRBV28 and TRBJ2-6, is DVKVTQSSRYLVKRTGEKVFLECVQDMDHENMFWYRQDPGLGLRLIYFSYDVKMKEKGDIPEGYSVSREKKERFSLILESASTNQTSMYLCASSPARGRGVGANVLTFGAGSRLTVL.

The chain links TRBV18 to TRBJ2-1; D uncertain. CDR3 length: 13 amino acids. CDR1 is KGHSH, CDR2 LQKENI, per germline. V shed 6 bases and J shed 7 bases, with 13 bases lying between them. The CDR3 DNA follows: TGTGCCAGCTCCGCATTAGGCGGTAATGAGCAGTTCTTC. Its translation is CASSALGGNEQFF.

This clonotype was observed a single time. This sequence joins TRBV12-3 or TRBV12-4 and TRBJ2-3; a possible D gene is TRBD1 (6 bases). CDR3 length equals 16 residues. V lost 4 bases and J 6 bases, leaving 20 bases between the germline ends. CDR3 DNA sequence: TGTGCCAGCAGTTCCCCGTGGAGCGGCGGACAGGATACGCAGTATTTT. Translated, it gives CASSSPWSGGQDTQYF.

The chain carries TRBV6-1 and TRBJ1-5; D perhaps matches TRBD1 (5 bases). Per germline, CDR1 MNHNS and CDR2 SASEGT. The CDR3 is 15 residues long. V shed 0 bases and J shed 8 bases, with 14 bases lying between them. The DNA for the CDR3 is TGTGCCAGCAGTGAAGCGGTGGGTTCGGGGGAGCCCCAGCATTTT. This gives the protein CASSEAVGSGEPQHF.

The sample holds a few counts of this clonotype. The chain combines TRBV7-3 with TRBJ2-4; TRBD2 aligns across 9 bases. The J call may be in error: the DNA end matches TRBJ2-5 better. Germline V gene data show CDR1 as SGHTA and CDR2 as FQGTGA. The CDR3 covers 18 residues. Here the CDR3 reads CASSLNFRAGGGHETQYF. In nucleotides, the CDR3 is TGTGCCAGCAGCTTAAACTTCCGGGCGGGAGGGGGCCATGAGACCCAGTACTTC.

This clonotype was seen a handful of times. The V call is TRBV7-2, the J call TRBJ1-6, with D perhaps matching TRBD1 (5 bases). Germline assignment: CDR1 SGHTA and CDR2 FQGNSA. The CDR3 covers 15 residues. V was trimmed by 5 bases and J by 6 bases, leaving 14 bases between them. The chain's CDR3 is CASSQGPSRNSPLHF. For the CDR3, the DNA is TGTGCCAGCAGCCAGGGACCTAGCCGTAATTCACCCCTCCACTTT.

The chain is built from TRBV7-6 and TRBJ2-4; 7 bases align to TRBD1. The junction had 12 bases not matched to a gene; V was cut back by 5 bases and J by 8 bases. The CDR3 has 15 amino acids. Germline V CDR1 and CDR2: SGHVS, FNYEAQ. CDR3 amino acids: CASSPRQGMLDIQYF. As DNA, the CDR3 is TGTGCCAGCAGCCCACGACAGGGAATGTTGGACATTCAGTACTTC.

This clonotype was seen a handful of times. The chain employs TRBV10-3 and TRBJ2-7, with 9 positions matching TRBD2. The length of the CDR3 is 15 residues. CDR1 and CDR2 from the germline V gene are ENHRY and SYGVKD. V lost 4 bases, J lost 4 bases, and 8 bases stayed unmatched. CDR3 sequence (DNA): TGTGCCATCAGTGGTCAAGCGGGAGGCCCGTACGAGCAGTACTTC. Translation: CAISGQAGGPYEQYF.

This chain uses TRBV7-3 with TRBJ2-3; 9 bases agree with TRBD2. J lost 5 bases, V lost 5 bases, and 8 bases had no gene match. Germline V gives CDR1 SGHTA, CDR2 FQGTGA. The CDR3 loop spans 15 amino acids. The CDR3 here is CASSQTSGREDTQYF. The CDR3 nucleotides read TGTGCCAGCAGCCAGACTAGCGGTCGGGAAGATACGCAGTATTTT.

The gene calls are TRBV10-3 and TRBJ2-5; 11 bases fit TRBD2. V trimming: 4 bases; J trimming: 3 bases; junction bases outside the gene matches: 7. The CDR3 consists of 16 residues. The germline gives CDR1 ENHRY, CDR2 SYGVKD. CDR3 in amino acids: CAISGALLAGEETQYF. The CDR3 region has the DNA TGTGCCATCAGTGGGGCACTACTAGCGGGGGAAGAGACCCAGTACTTC.

The CDR3 region is CASSPGTKRPETQYF. CDR3 coding DNA: TGTGCCAGCAGTCCAGGGACCAAAAGGCCAGAGACCCAGTACTTC. The chain uses TRBV6-2 or TRBV6-3 and TRBJ2-5; D might be TRBD1 or TRBD2, each matching 5 bases. Per germline, CDR1 MNHEY and CDR2 SVGEGT. This CDR3 spans 15 amino acids. Trimming took 5 bases from V and 4 from J, leaving 17 bases between them.

The DNA for the CDR3 is TGTGCCAGCAGTTCCAAGGACAGGCCCACAGATACGCAGTATTTT. Translation gives CASSSKDRPTDTQYF. The gene calls are TRBV5-4 and TRBJ2-3, with 7 bases aligning to TRBD1. V dropped 5 bases and J dropped 2; count of bases not matched to a gene: 8. Germline V gives CDR1 SGHNT, CDR2 YYREEE (reference sequence). The CDR3 length is 15 residues.

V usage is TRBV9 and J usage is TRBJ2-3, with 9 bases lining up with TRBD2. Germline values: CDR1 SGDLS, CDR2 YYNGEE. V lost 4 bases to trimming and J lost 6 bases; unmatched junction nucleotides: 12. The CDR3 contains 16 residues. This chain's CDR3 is CASSSSSGTTSDTQYF. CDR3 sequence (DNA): TGTGCCAGCAGCTCATCTAGCGGGACCACCTCCGATACGCAGTATTTT.

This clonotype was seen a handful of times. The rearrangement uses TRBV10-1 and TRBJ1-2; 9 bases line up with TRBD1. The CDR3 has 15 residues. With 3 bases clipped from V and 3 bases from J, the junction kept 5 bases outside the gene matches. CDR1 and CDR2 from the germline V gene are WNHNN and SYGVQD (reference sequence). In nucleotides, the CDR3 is TGCGCCAGCAGTGATGGGACAGGGAATGACTATGGCTACACCTTC. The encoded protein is CASSDGTGNDYGYTF.

CDR3 sequence (DNA): TGTGCCAGCAGTCCACCGGGACTACCCGCCTACAATGAGCAGTACTTC. This sequence encodes CASSPPGLPAYNEQYF. The chain recombines TRBV27 with TRBJ2-1; 7 positions match TRBD2. The J call is in doubt because the DNA end fits TRBJ2-7 better. The CDR3 runs 16 residues. Germline V gives CDR1 MNHEY, CDR2 SMNVEV (reference sequence).